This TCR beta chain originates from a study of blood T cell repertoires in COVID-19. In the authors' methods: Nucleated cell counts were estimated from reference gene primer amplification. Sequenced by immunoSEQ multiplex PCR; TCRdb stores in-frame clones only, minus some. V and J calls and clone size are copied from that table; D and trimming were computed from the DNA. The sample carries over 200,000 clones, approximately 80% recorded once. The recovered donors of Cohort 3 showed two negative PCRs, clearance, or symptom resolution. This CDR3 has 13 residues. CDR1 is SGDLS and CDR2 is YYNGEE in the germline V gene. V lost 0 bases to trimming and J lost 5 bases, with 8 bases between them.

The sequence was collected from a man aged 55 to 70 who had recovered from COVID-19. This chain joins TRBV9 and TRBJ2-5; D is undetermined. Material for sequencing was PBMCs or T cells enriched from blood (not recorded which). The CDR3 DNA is TGTGCCAGCAGCGTAGTTTCCTTCGAGACCCAGTACTTC. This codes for CASSVVSFETQYF.